A single sample gave rise to the 13 T cell receptor beta chains below, sequenced in a study of Ad26.COV2.S vaccination and SARS-CoV-2 variants. Generated by immunoSEQ multiplex PCR, the TCRdb table keeps only in-frame clones and is missing some. The data show over 85,000 clones, over 70% seen once. Sequenced material: peripheral blood, taken after recovery from COVID-19. These TCRs come from a human donor who had recovered from COVID-19.

The chain recombines TRBV2 with TRBJ2-2; 13 nucleotides align to TRBD2. The V and J ends lost 5 bases and 0 bases, in that order; junction bases with no gene match: 9. The CDR3 extends over 19 amino acids. CDR1 SNHLY and CDR2 FYNNEI come from the germline V gene. CDR3 protein: CASSLAGLAGYANTGELFF. The CDR3 nucleotides read TGTGCCAGCAGTTTGGCGGGACTAGCGGGATACGCGAACACCGGGGAGCTGTTTTTT.

The count of this clone is one. The chain joins TRBV6-2 or TRBV6-3 to TRBJ1-1; D ambiguous. CDR1 and CDR2 from the germline V gene are MNHEY and SVGEGT. The CDR3 extends over 15 amino acids. The V gene lost 1 base and the J gene lost 0 bases, with 9 bases spanning the gap. The CDR3 spells CASSYLGIVNTEAFF. The CDR3, as DNA: TGTGCCAGCAGTTACTTGGGGATTGTGAACACTGAAGCTTTCTTT.

The chain links TRBV7-2 to TRBJ1-4, with D uncertain. Germline V CDR1 and CDR2: SGHTA, FQGNSA. V was shortened by 3 bases and J by 4 bases, with 9 bases between the two germline ends. The CDR3 runs to 14 residues. CDR3 in amino acids: CASSFRADNEKLFF. DNA for the CDR3: TGTGCCAGCAGCTTCCGGGCCGATAATGAAAAACTGTTTTTT.

CDR3 in amino acids: CASSLEDTLGPDTQYF. The CDR3 nucleotides read TGTGCCAGCAGCTTAGAGGACACTTTAGGTCCAGATACGCAGTATTTT. The chain couples TRBV7-9 to TRBJ2-3; D possibly corresponds to TRBD1 (5 bases). V lost 1 base to trimming and J lost 4 bases, with 15 bases between them. The CDR3 is 16 amino acids. Germline V gene sequence: CDR1 SEHNR, CDR2 FQNEAQ (reference sequence).

The chain is built from TRBV4-3 and TRBJ1-1; D is possibly TRBD1 (6 bases). The germline V and J ends were trimmed by 6 bases and 3 bases, with 11 bases remaining between them. The V gene's germline CDR1 is LGHNA and CDR2 YSLEER. The CDR3 has 13 amino acids. The CDR3 DNA sequence: TGCGCCAGCAGTAGGGGGATCCACACTGAAGCTTTCTTT. As protein: CASSRGIHTEAFF.

The count of this clone is one. The chain links TRBV7-3 to TRBJ2-2, with D hard to call. This CDR3 region has 13 residues. Trimming cost V 4 bases and J 3 bases, with 6 bases left between them. Germline V gives CDR1 SGHTA, CDR2 FQGTGA. CDR3 nucleotide sequence: TGTGCCAGCAGCTCTGGATACACCGGGGAGCTGTTTTTT. It is translated as CASSSGYTGELFF.

The chain has TRBV27 and TRBJ2-7; D is unresolved. The CDR3 consists of 14 residues. Germline-derived CDR1 and CDR2 are MNHEY and SMNVEV (reference sequence). V lost 2 bases to trimming and J lost 0 bases, with 8 bases between them. CDR3: CASSLGGRSYEQYF. DNA for the CDR3: TGTGCCAGCAGTTTAGGTGGCCGCTCCTACGAGCAGTACTTC.

This chain joins TRBV7-9 and TRBJ1-1, with D unclear. Looked up from germline, CDR1 is SEHNR and CDR2 is FQNEAQ (reference sequence). V shed 5 bases and J shed 3 bases, with 13 bases lying between them. The CDR3 runs to 14 residues. CDR3: CASSLIGGDTEAFF. The DNA for the CDR3 is TGTGCCAGCAGCCTGATAGGTGGGGACACTGAAGCTTTCTTT.

The rearrangement links TRBV20-1 to TRBJ2-1; 8 bases line up with TRBD2. The J segment lost 1 base and the V segment lost 3 bases, leaving 14 bases of the junction unmatched. Germline values: CDR1 DFQATT, CDR2 SNEGSKA (reference sequence). This CDR3 comprises 18 residues. In DNA form, the CDR3 reads TGCAGTGCTAGTCGATCCCTATTAAGCGGGGGTTCCTACAATGAGCAGTTCTTC. It encodes CSASRSLLSGGSYNEQFF.

This chain joins TRBV5-1 and TRBJ2-1; 9 bases fit TRBD2. This CDR3 comprises 16 residues. After removal of 1 base from V and 3 bases from J, the junction contained 5 bases not matched to a gene. Germline V gene sequence: CDR1 SGHRS, CDR2 YFSETQ. CDR3 protein: CASSLRASGVYNEQFF. CDR3 coding DNA: TGCGCCAGCAGCTTGAGGGCTAGCGGGGTCTACAATGAGCAGTTCTTC.

This chain joins TRBV12-3 or TRBV12-4 and TRBJ2-1; no clear D gene. The CDR3 has 13 amino acids. V lost 6 bases and J 1 base, leaving 7 bases between the germline ends. The CDR3, as DNA: TGTGCCAGCAGCATCTTATCCTACAATGAGCAGTTCTTC. It codes for CASSILSYNEQFF.

J is TRBJ2-2 and V is TRBV3-1 (or the pseudogene TRBV3-2); D is unclear. The CDR3 loop spans 15 amino acids. The V end lost 0 bases, the J end lost 1 base, and 6 bases lay between the germline ends. CDR1 is LGHDT and CDR2 is YNNKEL in the germline V gene (reference sequence). The CDR3 reads CASSQEIGNTGELFF. The CDR3 coding sequence is TGTGCCAGCAGCCAAGAAATCGGGAACACCGGGGAGCTGTTTTTT.

Comment on this clone: Compared with germline, one end of the junction differs, possibly owing to a read error. The DNA for the CDR3 is TGCGCCAGCAGCTTTTCTACTAGCGGCAACCAGGAGACCCAGTACTTC. Translation gives CASSFSTSGNQETQYF. The V call is TRBV5-1, the J call TRBJ2-5, with TRBD2 matching over 8 bases. This CDR3 comprises 16 residues. From germline, CDR1 is SGHRS and CDR2 YFSETQ.